The clone carrying this TCR beta chain was seen a single time. The data originate from a study of technical replicates of blood from several donors. The CDR3 length is 17 residues. The repertoire was sequenced with immunoSEQ multiplex PCR; TCRdb's copy has only in-frame clones and lacks some. Here the sample spans some 80,000 clones, 96% being singletons. This TCR derives from a human donor in good health. The chain employs TRBV21-1 and TRBJ1-5; TRBD1 reflects the table's D call only, with no check against the DNA. TRBV21-1 is tagged as a pseudogene. Sequencing was carried out using T cells isolated from PBMCs. The CDR3 loop is CASSAQGAGYSNQPQHF. The CDR3 DNA reads TGTGCCAGCAGCGCACAGGGGGCAGGGTATAGCAATCAGCCCCAGCATTTT.